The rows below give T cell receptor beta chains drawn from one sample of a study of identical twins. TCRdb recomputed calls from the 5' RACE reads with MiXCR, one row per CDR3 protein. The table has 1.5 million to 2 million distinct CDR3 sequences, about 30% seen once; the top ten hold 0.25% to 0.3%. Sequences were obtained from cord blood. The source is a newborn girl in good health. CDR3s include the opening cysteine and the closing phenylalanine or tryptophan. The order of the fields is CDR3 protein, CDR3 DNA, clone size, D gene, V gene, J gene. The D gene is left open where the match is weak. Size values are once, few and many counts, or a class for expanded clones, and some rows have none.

CDR3: CASSFFSLEKETQYF
DNA: TGTGCCAGCAGTTTTTTCAGCCTCGAGAAAGAGACCCAGTACTTC
size: few
D: NA
V: TRBV27
J: TRBJ2-5

CDR3: CASSGGQGFNYGYTF
DNA: TGTGCCAGCAGTGGGGGACAGGGGTTTAACTATGGCTACACCTTC
size: few
D: TRBD1
V: TRBV28
J: TRBJ1-2

CDR3: CASNGDYRRGTDTQYF
DNA: TGTGCCAGCAATGGGGACTACCGGCGCGGCACAGATACGCAGTATTTT
size: NA
D: TRBD2
V: TRBV2
J: TRBJ2-3

CDR3: CASSQDGASWGTQYF
DNA: TGCGCCAGCAGCCAAGATGGGGCTAGCTGGGGGACCCAGTACTTC
size: NA
D: NA
V: TRBV4-1
J: TRBJ2-5

CDR3: CASGDRPNSPLHF
DNA: TGTGCCAGCGGGGACAGACCTAATTCACCCCTCCACTTT
size: NA
D: TRBD1
V: TRBV16
J: TRBJ1-6

CDR3: CAISVPPGPLTYEQYF
DNA: TGTGCCATCAGTGTTCCGCCGGGACCCCTGACCTACGAGCAGTACTTC
size: NA
D: NA
V: TRBV10-3
J: TRBJ2-7

CDR3: CASRPGFYSNQPQHF
DNA: TGTGCCAGCAGGCCGGGTTTCTATAGCAATCAGCCCCAGCATTTT
size: NA
D: NA
V: TRBV6-5
J: TRBJ1-5

CDR3: CASSQDYSSSGANVLTF
DNA: TGTGCCAGCAGCCAAGATTATTCTTCCTCTGGGGCCAACGTCCTGACTTTC
size: many
D: NA
V: TRBV4-2
J: TRBJ2-6

CDR3: CASRTSGRYNEAFF
DNA: TGCGCCAGCAGGACTAGCGGGAGGTACAATGAGGCTTTCTTT
size: NA
D: NA
V: TRBV5-1
J: TRBJ1-1

CDR3: CSASPSSGANVLTF
DNA: TGCAGTGCTAGTCCCAGCTCCGGGGCCAACGTCCTGACTTTC
size: many
D: NA
V: TRBV20-1
J: TRBJ2-6

CDR3: CASSLSGLNEQFF
DNA: TGTGCCAGCAGCTTATCAGGGCTCAATGAGCAGTTCTTC
size: many
D: NA
V: TRBV7-2
J: TRBJ2-1

CDR3: CASSNGLGGVNEQYF
DNA: TGTGCCAGCAGCAATGGACTAGGAGGGGTCAATGAGCAGTACTTC
size: NA
D: TRBD2
V: TRBV2
J: TRBJ2-5

CDR3: CSATGTGDNEQYF
DNA: TGCAGTGCTACCGGGACAGGGGACAATGAGCAGTACTTC
size: NA
D: TRBD1
V: TRBV20-1
J: TRBJ2-5

CDR3: CASSSQDRVNTEAFF
DNA: TGTGCCAGCAGCTCCCAAGACAGGGTGAACACTGAAGCTTTCTTT
size: NA
D: TRBD1
V: TRBV7-9
J: TRBJ1-1

CDR3: CAPGGTYEQYF
DNA: TGTGCCCCAGGGGGAACCTACGAGCAGTACTTC
size: NA
D: TRBD1
V: TRBV19
J: TRBJ2-7

CDR3: CASSQDQTGWGNYGYTF
DNA: TGTGCCAGCAGCCAAGATCAGACCGGGTGGGGTAACTATGGCTACACCTTC
size: few
D: NA
V: TRBV14
J: TRBJ1-2

CDR3: CASSYYRDVNEQYF
DNA: TGTGCCAGCAGTTACTACAGGGACGTCAACGAGCAGTACTTC
size: few
D: NA
V: TRBV6-6
J: TRBJ2-7

CDR3: CASSPGDIPTDTQYF
DNA: TGTGCCAGCTCGCCTGGGGACATACCCACAGATACGCAGTATTTT
size: NA
D: NA
V: TRBV12-3/TRBV12-4
J: TRBJ2-3

CDR3: CSAQGGTSTDTHYF
DNA: TGCAGTGCCCAGGGGGGGACGAGCACAGATACGCACTATTTT
size: NA
D: NA
V: TRBV20-1
J: TRBJ2-3

CDR3: CSPGQESSGANVLTF
DNA: TGCAGCCCGGGACAGGAAAGCTCTGGGGCCAACGTCCTGACTTTC
size: many
D: TRBD1
V: TRBV29-1
J: TRBJ2-6

CDR3: CASSLEGHMNEQYF
DNA: TGCGCCAGCAGCTTGGAAGGGCATATGAATGAGCAGTACTTC
size: NA
D: NA
V: TRBV5-1
J: TRBJ2-7

CDR3: CASRRTANEKPFF
DNA: TGCGCCAGCAGGAGGACAGCTAATGAAAAACCGTTTTTT
size: NA
D: NA
V: TRBV4-1
J: TRBJ1-4

CDR3: CASSKTSGSCEQYF
DNA: TGTGCCAGCAGCAAGACTAGCGGGAGTTGTGAGCAGTACTTC
size: few
D: NA
V: TRBV21-1
J: TRBJ2-7

CDR3: CASSLTSGMYNEQYF
DNA: TGTGCTAGCAGCCTAACTAGCGGGATGTACAATGAGCAGTACTTC
size: few
D: TRBD2
V: TRBV7-7
J: TRBJ2-7

CDR3: CASRATISGTGAAGSTDTQYF
DNA: TGTGCCAGCAGGGCTACTATCTCCGGGACAGGGGCTGCCGGAAGCACAGATACGCAGTATTTT
size: NA
D: TRBD1
V: TRBV2
J: TRBJ2-3

CDR3: CAISERTSGPGTDTQYF
DNA: TGTGCCATCAGTGAGCGGACTAGCGGGCCAGGCACAGATACGCAGTATTTT
size: few
D: TRBD2
V: TRBV10-3
J: TRBJ2-3

CDR3: CSARAPINGETQYF
DNA: TGCAGTGCTAGGGCCCCTATTAACGGAGAGACCCAGTACTTC
size: NA
D: NA
V: TRBV20-1
J: TRBJ2-5

CDR3: CSARDDGVGSAGELFF
DNA: TGCAGTGCTAGAGATGACGGGGTGGGATCGGCCGGGGAGCTGTTTTTT
size: NA
D: NA
V: TRBV20-1
J: TRBJ2-2

CDR3: CASSGYFMGNIQYF
DNA: TGTGCCAGCTCTGGTTACTTCATGGGGAACATTCAGTACTTC
size: NA
D: NA
V: TRBV6-1
J: TRBJ2-4

CDR3: CASREGGLNYGYTF
DNA: TGCGCCAGCAGAGAGGGAGGCCTTAACTATGGCTACACCTTC
size: few
D: NA
V: TRBV5-1
J: TRBJ1-2

CDR3: CASSLVEDLTDTQYF
DNA: TGCGCCAGCAGCTTGGTCGAGGACCTCACAGATACGCAGTATTTT
size: few
D: NA
V: TRBV5-1
J: TRBJ2-3

CDR3: CASSLGPASSYEQYF
DNA: TGCGCCAGCAGCTTGGGGCCAGCCAGCTCCTACGAGCAGTACTTC
size: few
D: NA
V: TRBV5-1
J: TRBJ2-7

CDR3: CASSLGKAQHF
DNA: TGTGCCAGCAGTTTAGGGAAGGCCCAGCATTTT
size: few
D: NA
V: TRBV12-3/TRBV12-4
J: TRBJ1-5

CDR3: CASSWGQDTDTQYF
DNA: TGTGCCAGCAGCTGGGGACAGGACACAGATACGCAGTATTTT
size: few
D: TRBD1
V: TRBV5-4
J: TRBJ2-3

CDR3: CASSLSGGPYEQYF
DNA: TGTGCCAGCAGTTTGAGCGGGGGCCCCTACGAGCAGTACTTC
size: many
D: TRBD2
V: TRBV12-3/TRBV12-4
J: TRBJ2-7

CDR3: CSARDFQAIANEKLFF
DNA: TGCAGTGCTAGAGATTTCCAGGCTATAGCTAATGAAAAACTGTTTTTT
size: NA
D: NA
V: TRBV20-1
J: TRBJ1-4

CDR3: CASSHRYQETQYF
DNA: TGTGCCAGCAGCCACAGGTACCAAGAGACCCAGTACTTC
size: few
D: NA
V: TRBV3-1
J: TRBJ2-5

CDR3: CSVDRTIGQTQYF
DNA: TGCAGTGTTGACAGGACTATCGGACAGACCCAGTACTTC
size: NA
D: NA
V: TRBV20-1
J: TRBJ2-5

CDR3: CASVLQGNQPQHF
DNA: TGTGCCAGCGTACTACAGGGCAATCAGCCCCAGCATTTT
size: few
D: NA
V: TRBV28
J: TRBJ1-5

CDR3: CASSFDDERLFF
DNA: TGCGCCAGCAGCTTTGATGACGAAAGACTGTTTTTT
size: NA
D: NA
V: TRBV5-1
J: TRBJ1-4